The clone carrying this T cell receptor (beta chain) was seen a handful of times. A J-beta primer mix and a sample-barcoded 5' primer were used in a second PCR of roughly 6 to 11 cycles. TCRdb reprocessed the 5' RACE reads via MiXCR and lists one record per CDR3 protein. This sample has 450,000 to 650,000 distinct CDR3 sequences, with 24% found just once. This sample is part of a study of blood T cells in healthy people across ages. These same data were also listed under a study on T cells of mothers and their children.

The sequence came from a boy under 18 in good health. Sequencing was performed on blood.

DNA of the CDR3: TGCGCCAGCAGCTTGGGGGGGACAGACGGTGAAAAACTGTTTTTT. This sequence encodes CASSLGGTDGEKLFF. The rearrangement uses TRBV5-1 and TRBJ1-4; TRBD1 matches 7 bases. The CDR3 has 15 amino acids. Unmatched junction bases numbered 6, after V lost 0 bases and J lost 7 bases. Germline assignment: CDR1 SGHRS and CDR2 YFSETQ.